This TCR beta chain comes out of a study of cytomegalovirus exposure and HLA in healthy donors. Study-wide context: Clustering assigned 81% of the approximately 400 genotyped donors to the Caucasian-associated ancestry cluster.

J gave up 6 bases and V 4 bases, and 2 bases lay outside the gene matches. The CDR3 runs to 12 residues. Germline-derived CDR1 and CDR2 are KGHSH and LQKENI. PCR was performed using 60 Vbeta and 13 Jbeta primers. Assay: immunoSEQ multiplex PCR; the TCRdb copy retains only in-frame clones and omits some. The table has 95,000 to 150,000 clones, about 81% seen once. The receptor was derived from a man aged 35 to 55 in good health and CMV-seronegative. V gene TRBV18 combines with J gene TRBJ1-2, with 7 bases lining up with TRBD1. The specimen was PBMCs. The chain's CDR3 is CASSLQGDGYTF. The CDR3 DNA sequence: TGTGCCAGCTCACTCCAGGGGGATGGCTACACCTTC.